A selection of T cell receptor beta chains follows, all from one sample in a study of blood T cell repertoires in COVID-19. Repertoires were generated with immunoSEQ multiplex PCR, while TCRdb's copy carries only in-frame clones and drops some. The sample holds roughly 200,000 clones, roughly four fifths seen once. Specimen: PBMCs or T cells enriched from blood (not recorded which). The origin of the receptors is a man aged 35 to 55 who had recovered from COVID-19. Each CDR3 is given with its conserved first and last residue. The D gene is left open where the match is weak. Clone sizes are given selectively: once, few, many, or a class where the clone is expanded.

d_gene,abundance,len,v_gene,j_gene,CDR3nt,CDR3aa
TRBD1,.,14,TRBV7-9,TRBJ1-6,TGTGCCAGCAGCTCGGATTCGGACAGGGGGCCCCTCCACTTT,CASSSDSDRGPLHF
TRBD2,once,14,TRBV11-2,TRBJ2-1,TGTGCCAGCAGCCTTATCGGACTAGCGGCTGAGCAGTTCTTC,CASSLIGLAAEQFF
.,.,15,TRBV5-4,TRBJ1-1,TGTGCCAGCAGCCATGCCGGCGTTGAGGGAGGAAGGGCTTTCTTT,CASSHAGVEGGRAFF
.,few,13,TRBV30,TRBJ1-5,TGTGCCTGGAGGAGGGGCGGGGGTCAGCCCCAGCATTTT,CAWRRGGGQPQHF
.,few,15,TRBV5-1,TRBJ2-3,TGCGCCAGCCGGGGAGGACTAACTAGCACAGATACGCAGTATTTT,CASRGGLTSTDTQYF
.,.,16,TRBV18,TRBJ1-2,TGTGCCAGCTCACCACCCGAGGGACACCATCAAGGGGGCTACACCTTC,CASSPPEGHHQGGYTF
.,.,16,TRBV5-1,TRBJ1-1,TGCGCCAGCAGCCGGGGGTCGAGTATTTTGAACACTGAAGCTTTCTTT,CASSRGSSILNTEAFF
TRBD1,.,14,TRBV5-5,TRBJ1-2,TGTGCCAGCAGCACCGGGACAGTTTCTCTTGGCTACACCTTC,CASSTGTVSLGYTF
TRBD2,.,16,TRBV5-1,TRBJ2-1,TGCGCCAGCATCCGGGGGGGACTAGCGGCCAACAATGAGCAGTTCTTC,CASIRGGLAANNEQFF
.,once,15,TRBV5-1,TRBJ2-6,TGCGCCAGCAGCGCAGACAATCCTGGGGCCAACGTCCTGACTTTC,CASSADNPGANVLTF
.,.,13,TRBV3-1/TRBV3-2,TRBJ2-1,TGTGCCAGCAGCCTCCAGCAACGGGATGAGCAGTTCTTC,CASSLQQRDEQFF
.,.,15,TRBV15,TRBJ1-2,TGTGCCACCAGCAGAGGGGGCACCACATTAGAGGGCTACACCTTC,CATSRGGTTLEGYTF
.,.,17,TRBV11-2,TRBJ2-7,TGTGCCAGCAGCTTATCGACGGGGGGCCTCAGCTCCTACGAGCAGTACTTC,CASSLSTGGLSSYEQYF
TRBD1,.,13,TRBV7-2,TRBJ2-7,TGTGCCAGCAGCCCCGGCCCAGACAGGGGGCAGTACTTC,CASSPGPDRGQYF
.,.,13,TRBV9,TRBJ1-1,TGTGCCAGCAGCCGTGGACAGAACACTGAAGCTTTCTTT,CASSRGQNTEAFF
TRBD2,.,15,TRBV10-1,TRBJ2-5,TGCGCCAGCAGTGCTGGAGCGGGAGGGGGAGAGACCCAGTACTTC,CASSAGAGGGETQYF
TRBD1,.,15,TRBV3-1/TRBV3-2,TRBJ1-2,TGTGCCAGCAGCCAAGTCCAGGGGGCGCTAGGAGGCTACACCTTC,CASSQVQGALGGYTF
.,.,14,TRBV28,TRBJ1-5,TGTGCCAGCAGGGGACAATATAGCAATCAGCCCCAGCATTTT,CASRGQYSNQPQHF
TRBD2,.,19,TRBV9,TRBJ2-5,TGTGCCAGCAGCCATAAGCCCGGGACTAGCGGATTCTACCAAGAGACCCAGTACTTC,CASSHKPGTSGFYQETQYF
.,.,14,TRBV6-6,TRBJ2-2,TGTGCCAGCAGTTACATGGGGGGCACCGGGGAGCTGTTTTTT,CASSYMGGTGELFF
.,.,15,TRBV24-1,TRBJ2-2,TGTGCCCCCCTTGCGATTCGACTCAACACCGGGGAGCTGTTTTTT,CAPLAIRLNTGELFF
.,.,14,TRBV9,TRBJ1-2,TGTGCCAGCAGCGTCGGGTCGGATAACTATGGCTACACCTTC,CASSVGSDNYGYTF
TRBD2,.,18,TRBV9,TRBJ2-3,TGTGCCAGCAGCGTAGCCTCCAATAGCGGGGGGGCCACAGATACGCAGTATTTT,CASSVASNSGGATDTQYF
.,.,17,TRBV19,TRBJ2-7,TGTGCCAGTAGTGACCCGAATGCACGACAACACTCCTACGAGCAGTACTTC,CASSDPNARQHSYEQYF
.,.,13,TRBV5-1,TRBJ1-2,TGCGCCAGCAGCTTGTTGCAGAGGGATGGCTACACCTTC,CASSLLQRDGYTF
.,few,14,TRBV4-1,TRBJ2-1,TGCGCCAGCAGCTCGGCTAGGAGAGACAATGAGCAGTTCTTC,CASSSARRDNEQFF
.,many,14,TRBV2,TRBJ2-6,TGTGCCAGCAGTGACTTCTCTGGGGCCAACGTCCTGACTTTC,CASSDFSGANVLTF
.,.,18,TRBV19,TRBJ2-2,TGTGCCAGTAGGACGGGGGGCGAAGGGAAATGGTTCACCGGGGAGCTGTTTTTT,CASRTGGEGKWFTGELFF
TRBD2,.,16,TRBV30,TRBJ2-1,TGTGCCTGGAACACCGGACTAGCGGGAGTCTACAATGAGCAGTTCTTC,CAWNTGLAGVYNEQFF
.,.,12,TRBV7-9,TRBJ2-7,TGTGCCAGCAGCTTCTTGCGGTACGAGCAGTACTTC,CASSFLRYEQYF
.,few,16,TRBV5-5,TRBJ1-6,TGTGCCAGCAGCTTGTCCGGGACAACCTATAATTCACCCCTCCACTTT,CASSLSGTTYNSPLHF
.,.,15,TRBV30,TRBJ1-5,TGTGCCTGGAGCAGAGGACACCTTAGCAATCAGCCCCAGCATTTT,CAWSRGHLSNQPQHF
.,.,13,TRBV7-9,TRBJ2-7,TGTGCCAGCAGCTTTATCGCAGGGGCCGAGCAGTACTTC,CASSFIAGAEQYF
.,.,13,TRBV11-2,TRBJ2-7,TGTGCCAGCAGCTTAGATCCCCGCTACGAGCAGTACTTC,CASSLDPRYEQYF
.,.,13,TRBV30,TRBJ1-4,TGTGCCTGGAGTTGGGGGGGGCGTACGCAACTGTTTTTT,CAWSWGGRTQLFF
TRBD1,.,13,TRBV2,TRBJ1-2,TGTGCCAGCACCGACAGGGGAAACTATGGCTACACCTTC,CASTDRGNYGYTF
.,once,13,TRBV28,TRBJ1-1,TGTGCCAGCTCCCTAGCGAGGGTCACTGAAGCTTTCTTT,CASSLARVTEAFF
.,.,11,TRBV20-1,TRBJ1-2,TGCAGTGCTAGAGTCTACTATGGCTACACCTTC,CSARVYYGYTF
.,.,17,TRBV3-1/TRBV3-2,TRBJ2-3,TGTGCCAGCAGCCAAGCTCGGATAGCCTCGAGCACAGATACGCAGTATTTT,CASSQARIASSTDTQYF
.,.,17,TRBV2,TRBJ1-5,TGTGCCAGCAGTGACCACCCCCGATGGGAGTACAATCAGCCCCAGCATTTT,CASSDHPRWEYNQPQHF
.,.,15,TRBV5-6,TRBJ2-5,TGTGCCAGCAGCTCCGGCTGGGGGGTCTGGGAGACCCAGTACTTC,CASSSGWGVWETQYF
TRBD1,.,16,TRBV3-1/TRBV3-2,TRBJ1-3,TGTGCCAGCAGCAAGACCGGGACAGCCTCTGGAAACACCATATATTTT,CASSKTGTASGNTIYF
.,once,16,TRBV5-6,TRBJ1-5,TGTGCCAGCAGCTTGAATAGGGGCCCCTACAATCAGCCCCAGCATTTT,CASSLNRGPYNQPQHF
TRBD1,once,16,TRBV12-5,TRBJ1-1,TGTGCTAGTGGTTTGGTCACAGGGGATGGTGACACTGAAGCTTTCTTT,CASGLVTGDGDTEAFF
.,many,15,TRBV5-1,TRBJ2-3,TGCGCCAGCAGCTTGGGTGAGGTCAGCACAGATACGCAGTATTTT,CASSLGEVSTDTQYF
TRBD1,.,15,TRBV29-1,TRBJ1-2,TGCAGCGTTGAAGATCGCGGCAGGGGGGAGTATGGCTACACCTTC,CSVEDRGRGEYGYTF
.,.,13,TRBV12-3/TRBV12-4,TRBJ1-1,TGTGCCAGCAGCTCCCTGGGGAGCACTGAAGCTTTCTTT,CASSSLGSTEAFF
.,.,14,TRBV5-4,TRBJ2-3,TGTGCCAGCAGCTTGGTTAAGGGGGCAGATACGCAGTATTTT,CASSLVKGADTQYF
.,.,18,TRBV4-1,TRBJ2-6,TGCGCCAGCAGCCGTTCCGTGGCAGGGAAAACTGGGGCCAACGTCCTGACTTTC,CASSRSVAGKTGANVLTF
.,.,13,TRBV6-1,TRBJ1-1,TGTGCCAGCAGTGAGGCAACACTAACTGAAGCTTTCTTT,CASSEATLTEAFF
TRBD1,once,14,TRBV30,TRBJ1-2,TGTGCCTGGAGTACAACAGGGGTTTATTATGGCTACACCTTC,CAWSTTGVYYGYTF
TRBD1,.,15,TRBV19,TRBJ1-3,TGTGCCAGTAGCAAGGACAGGGGCTCTGGAAACACCATATATTTT,CASSKDRGSGNTIYF
.,.,13,TRBV25-1,TRBJ1-1,TGTGCCAGCAGTGTAGGTGTTGGCAGGGAAGCTTTCTTT,CASSVGVGREAFF
.,once,12,TRBV5-1,TRBJ2-3,TGCGCCAGCAGGGGGGGGCTGGATACGCAGTATTTT,CASRGGLDTQYF